The 17 T cell receptor beta chains reported below all come from one sample, sequenced in a study of yellow fever vaccine responses in identical twins. TCRdb analysed the RT-PCR reads with MiXCR anew, one entry per CDR3 protein. The sample shows under 2,500 distinct CDR3 sequences, 75% to 90% of them seen only once. The specimen comprised T cells from blood (PBMCs), unsorted or a sorted subset (not recorded which), sampled before or after yellow fever vaccination (not recorded which). Source of these receptors: a woman in her late teens or twenties who received the yellow fever vaccine.

The chain employs TRBV23-1 and TRBJ2-7; 10 bases are shared with TRBD1. TRBV23-1 is identified as an open reading frame with a role that is uncertain. The CDR3 extends over 16 amino acids. V dropped 3 bases and J dropped 4; count of bases not matched to a gene: 9. The CDR3 nucleotides read TGCGCCAGCAGTCACCTAGCCGGGACAGGGGTGTACGAGCAGTACTTC. Its translation is CASSHLAGTGVYEQYF.

The chain carries TRBV11-3 and TRBJ2-1; D could derive from TRBD1 or TRBD2 (5 bases each). V was cut by 8 bases and J by 4 bases, with 15 bases left in between. Looked up from germline, CDR1 is SGHNT and CDR2 is YENEEA. The CDR3 loop spans 14 amino acids. The CDR3 sequence is CASPPRGPYNEQFF. In DNA form, the CDR3 reads TGTGCCAGCCCCCCTCGGGGACCATACAATGAGCAGTTCTTC.

V is TRBV5-1 and J is TRBJ1-2; unclear D gene. Germline V lookup: CDR1 SGHRS, CDR2 YFSETQ. The CDR3 spans 13 residues. V lost 0 bases, J lost 4 bases, and 7 bases lay in between. In DNA, the CDR3 is TGCGCCAGCAGCTTGGATGGCCTCTATGGCTACACCTTC. Protein product: CASSLDGLYGYTF.

This chain links TRBV11-3 with TRBJ2-3, with D possibly called TRBD1 or TRBD2 (5 bases each). Trimming cost V 5 bases and J 5 bases, with 14 bases left between them. This CDR3 has 14 amino acids. Germline assignment: CDR1 SGHNT and CDR2 YENEEA. CDR3 bases: TGTGCCAGCAGCCCCCGGGACGGACAAGATACGCAGTATTTT. It is translated as CASSPRDGQDTQYF.

The chain combines TRBV9 with TRBJ2-4, with D maybe TRBD1 (5 bases). The V gene's germline CDR1 is SGDLS and CDR2 YYNGEE. Trimming pared 0 bases from V and 8 bases from J, leaving 15 bases between. This CDR3 has 15 residues. CDR3 sequence reads: CASSVEGAVGDIQYF. In DNA, the CDR3 is TGTGCCAGCAGCGTAGAAGGGGCGGTAGGGGACATTCAGTACTTC.

J is TRBJ1-1 and V is TRBV4-1; 7 positions agree with TRBD1. Unmatched junction bases numbered 9, after V lost 1 base and J lost 4 bases. The CDR3 totals 16 residues. The germline gives CDR1 MGHRA, CDR2 YSYEKL. The CDR3 DNA reads as TGCGCCAGCAGCCAAGCCCTCCCGGACAGGATCACTGAAGCTTTCTTT. Its protein is CASSQALPDRITEAFF.

This chain joins TRBV7-9 and TRBJ2-4; D is undetermined. This CDR3 is built from 13 residues. V gave up 4 bases and J gave up 8 bases, with 12 bases separating them. Germline V gives CDR1 SEHNR, CDR2 FQNEAQ (reference sequence). The CDR3 DNA reads as TGTGCCAGCAGCTACGGCGCCTCGGACATTCAGTACTTC. Protein product: CASSYGASDIQYF.

The sample holds a few counts of this clonotype. J is TRBJ1-3 and V is TRBV6-1; no reliable D call. V was cut by 1 base and J by 0 bases, with 10 bases left in between. Germline V lookup: CDR1 MNHNS, CDR2 SASEGT. This CDR3 region has 16 residues. CDR3 DNA sequence: TGTGCCAGCAGTGAAGGAACATGGAGCTCTGGAAACACCATATATTTT. It encodes CASSEGTWSSGNTIYF.

The CDR3 spells CASRSMYEQYF. The CDR3 nucleotides read TGTGCCAGCCGAAGCATGTACGAGCAGTACTTC. The genes are TRBV2 and TRBJ2-7; D unresolved. Trimming took off 8 bases at V and 4 bases at J, with 9 bases between the two ends. From germline, CDR1 is SNHLY and CDR2 FYNNEI. The CDR3 contains 11 residues. The full variable domain, rest sourced from reference TRBV2 and TRBJ2-7, is EPEVTQTPSHQVTQMGQEVILRCVPISNHLYFYWYRQILGQKVEFLVSFYNNEISEKSEIFDDQFSVERPDGSNFTLKIRSTKLEDSAMYFCASRSMYEQYFGPGTRLTVT.

V gene TRBV7-9 combines with J gene TRBJ2-7, with a possible D match to TRBD1 (5 bases). Germline V gives CDR1 SEHNR, CDR2 FQNEAQ (reference sequence). There are 13 residues in the CDR3. V was clipped by 8 bases and J by 3 bases, with 14 bases between them. As DNA, the CDR3 is TGTGCCAGCCAAGGACACGGGTACTACGAGCAGTACTTC. Translation: CASQGHGYYEQYF.

V and J are TRBV24-1 and TRBJ2-2; maybe TRBD1 (7 bases). This CDR3 is built from 13 residues. Trimming cost V 7 bases and J 6 bases, with 11 bases left between them. CDR1 is KGHDR, CDR2 SFDVKD, per germline. Here the CDR3 DNA reads TGTGCCACCAGCAGGGGGGACCCCGGGGAGCTGTTTTTT. This codes for CATSRGDPGELFF.

The V call is TRBV20-1, the J call TRBJ2-6, with D possibly matching TRBD2 (6 bases). Germline V gene data show CDR1 as DFQATT and CDR2 as SNEGSKA (reference sequence). The CDR3 is 16 amino acids. V lost 0 bases and J 1 base, leaving 10 bases between the germline ends. CDR3 nucleotide sequence: TGCAGTGCTAGAGATACAGGACTATCTGGGGCCAACGTCCTGACTTTC. Encoded protein: CSARDTGLSGANVLTF.

The rearrangement links TRBV3-1 to TRBJ1-5, with D possibly being TRBD1 (5 bases). Germline loops: CDR1 LGHDT, CDR2 YNNKEL (reference sequence). The CDR3 length is 13 residues. Deletions cut 4 bases from V and 4 bases from J, with 8 bases between. CDR3 nucleotide sequence: TGTGCCAGCAGCCCTGGGGGGAATCAGCCCCAGCATTTT. Encoded protein: CASSPGGNQPQHF. Supplemented by reference TRBV3-1 and TRBJ1-5, the full variable domain reads DTAVSQTPKYLVTQMGNDKSIKCEQNLGHDTMYWYKQDSKKFLKIMFSYNNKELIINETVPNRFSPKSPDKAHLNLHINSLELGDSAVYFCASSPGGNQPQHFGDGTRLSIL.

The CDR3 protein is CARPPWNSYEQYV. For the CDR3, the DNA is TGTGCCAGACCTCCGTGGAACTCCTACGAGCAGTACGTC. This chain joins TRBV11-1 and TRBJ2-7; D gene unclear. The germline V and J ends were trimmed by 9 bases and 0 bases, with 12 bases remaining between them. Germline V gene sequence: CDR1 SGHAT, CDR2 FQDESV (reference sequence). The CDR3 has 13 residues.

V usage is TRBV10-3 and J usage is TRBJ1-5; no reliable D call. Trimming removed 2 bases from V and 3 bases from J, with 5 bases in between. The CDR3 spans 13 residues. CDR1 is ENHRY and CDR2 is SYGVKD in the germline V gene. In nucleotides, the CDR3 is TGTGCCATCAGTGAGGCTGACAATCAGCCCCAGCATTTT. Encoded protein: CAISEADNQPQHF.

The chain joins TRBV12-3 or TRBV12-4 to TRBJ2-4; D might be TRBD1 or TRBD2, each matching 7 bases. V lost 5 bases and J lost 0, with 23 bases in between. CDR3 length equals 19 residues. The CDR3 DNA reads TGTGCCAGCAGTCCCCACCAGGGGGGGACATACTTAGCCAAAAACATTCAGTACTTC. Encoded protein: CASSPHQGGTYLAKNIQYF.

The genes are TRBV15 and TRBJ1-2; the D is unclear. Germline assignment: CDR1 LNHNV and CDR2 YYDKDF (reference sequence). There are 14 residues in the CDR3. Trimming removed 1 base from V and 2 bases from J, with 8 bases in between. This chain's CDR3 is CATSRGTPNYGYTF. The CDR3 nucleotides are TGTGCCACCAGCAGAGGGACGCCGAACTATGGCTACACCTTC.